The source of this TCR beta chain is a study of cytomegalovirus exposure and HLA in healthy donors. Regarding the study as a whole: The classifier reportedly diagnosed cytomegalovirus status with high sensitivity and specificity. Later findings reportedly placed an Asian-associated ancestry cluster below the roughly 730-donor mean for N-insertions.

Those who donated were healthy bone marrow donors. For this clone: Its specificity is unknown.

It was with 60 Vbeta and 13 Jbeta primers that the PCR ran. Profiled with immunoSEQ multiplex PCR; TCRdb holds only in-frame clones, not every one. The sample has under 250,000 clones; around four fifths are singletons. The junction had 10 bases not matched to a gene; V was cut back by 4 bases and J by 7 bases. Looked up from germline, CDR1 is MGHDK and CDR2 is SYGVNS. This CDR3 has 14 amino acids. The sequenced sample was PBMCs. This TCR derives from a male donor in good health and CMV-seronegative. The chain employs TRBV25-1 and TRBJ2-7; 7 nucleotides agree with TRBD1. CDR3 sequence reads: CASSGRQGTWEQYF. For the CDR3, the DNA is TGTGCCAGCAGTGGTCGACAGGGAACGTGGGAGCAGTACTTC.